This T cell receptor (beta chain) was sequenced in a study of Ad26.COV2.S vaccination and SARS-CoV-2 variants. Study observations and caveats: Relative to placebo recipients, vaccine recipients exhibited elevated spike-specific TCR breadth. Substantial breadth was reportedly displayed by spike-specific CD8+ and CD4+ T cell responses after vaccination.

Sample treatment: 15 to 20 received Ad26.COV2.S at low or high dose, single or two shots; a few received placebo; per-sample allocation not given. Vaccine and placebo recipients were sampled on day 63 after the first injection. An adult donor aged 18-55 years was enrolled in Boston. CDR1 and CDR2 from the germline V gene are SGHNT and YYREEE (reference sequence). V was cut by 6 bases and J by 1 base, with 16 bases left in between. This CDR3 has 16 amino acids. The protocol was immunoSEQ multiplex PCR, while the TCRdb copy is restricted to in-frame clones and leaves out a portion. Of fewer than 400,000 clones listed, around 89% are singletons. As regards this clone: The antigen remains undetermined.

V gene TRBV5-4 combines with J gene TRBJ2-2, with no clear D. The TCR originated in a person aged 18-65 years who received the Ad26.COV2.S COVID-19 vaccine or a placebo. The sample consisted of peripheral blood, taken in a trial of Ad26.COV2.S vaccine versus placebo. The CDR3 loop reads CASTLRKRENTGELFF. The CDR3 bases are TGTGCCAGCACCCTAAGGAAACGCGAGAACACCGGGGAGCTGTTTTTT.